This T cell receptor (beta chain) comes out of a study of T cell repertoires in cytomegalovirus infection. MiXCR was run by TCRdb on the reads, yielding one entry per CDR3 protein. The repertoire consists of 290,000 or so distinct CDR3 sequences, with roughly 23% occurring once and the leading ten covering 11% to 15%. The germline CDR1 and CDR2 sequences are MNHEY and SVGEGT. V shed 0 bases and J shed 2 bases, with 14 bases lying between them. There are 16 residues in the CDR3. This clonotype was sampled from a human donor in good health (CMV status not recorded). Some clones in this sample may be carry-over from other donors' samples. Sequenced sample: PBMCs. The chain is built from TRBV6-2 or TRBV6-3 and TRBJ2-7, with D possibly TRBD1 on 5 matching bases. The CDR3 sequence: CASSYSRQGRPYEQYF. For the CDR3, the DNA is TGTGCCAGCAGTTACTCGAGGCAGGGTCGGCCCTACGAGCAGTACTTC.